These 15 T cell receptor beta chains came from one sample sequenced in a study of T cells in women clearing cervical HPV infection (dated by TCRdb to 2017 to 2018). The library was generated by the immunoSEQ multiplex PCR assay. TCRdb took this table from immuneACCESS and kept in-frame rearrangements with V and J called. Such tables lack part of the clones; where checked against another copy, unresolved V genes explain under half of the gap, and the rest is unexplained. The sample's table lists a count of under 45,000 clones. The ten largest clones capture more than 1.3% of the sample. The sequenced sample was blood buffy coat. All receptors derive from a woman aged 18-70 years with a cervical HPV16 infection that either progressed to CIN3+ or cleared (not recorded which).

As regards this clone: The read is 3 residues too short to cover the CDR3 end, so that end is filled in from the germline J gene. The chain joins TRBV19 to TRBJ1-1; D is unclear. Trimming left V 7 bases short and J 1 base short, with 13 bases between. The CDR3 length is 14 residues. CDR1 is LNHDA, CDR2 SQIVND, per germline (reference sequence). Here the CDR3 reads CASTPPRENTEAFF. The CDR3 DNA, read in part, is TGTGCCAGTACCCCCCCACGCGAGAACACTGAA.

As for this clone: The CDR3 is cut off 3 residues early in the read; its end comes from the germline J gene. The V gene is TRBV19, the J gene TRBJ2-4, with D possibly matching TRBD1 (5 bases). Per the germline V gene, CDR1 is LNHDA and CDR2 is SQIVND (reference sequence). The CDR3 runs to 15 residues. The CDR3 protein is CASSKGRAYQETQYF. The part of the CDR3 DNA that was read is TGTGCCAGTAGTAAGGGGCGAGCCTACCAAGAGACT.

As concerns this clone: The read terminates 3 residues before the CDR3 end, so the remaining end is supplied by the germline J gene. The genes are TRBV4-1 and TRBJ2-7, with D possibly matching TRBD2 (6 bases). V was cut by 0 bases and J by 3 bases, with 15 bases left in between. Germline CDR1 reads MGHRA; CDR2 reads YSYEKL. This CDR3 has 16 residues. CDR3 bases read: TGCGCCAGCAGCCAAGATGTGGGGGGAACACACTACGAG. It specifies CASSQDVGGTHYE. The full-length CDR3 reads as CASSQDVGGTHYEQYF.

Points on this clone: Sequencing ends 3 residues short of the CDR3 end; the germline J gene provides the rest. The gene calls are TRBV2 and TRBJ1-2; 8 bases match TRBD1. This CDR3 region has 12 residues. Germline lookup yields CDR1 SNHLY and CDR2 FYNNEI. The CDR3 is CASTPGGEGYTF. Partial CDR3 DNA: TGTGCCAGCACTCCAGGGGGCGAAGGC.

CDR3 amino acids: CASSLMGQGQLGFEKLFF. The DNA read from the CDR3 is TGTGCCAGCAGCTTAATGGGACAGGGGCAATTGGGTTTCGAAAAG. V and J are TRBV7-3 and TRBJ2-2; TRBD1 matches 10 bases. The read stops 3 residues short of the end of the CDR3; the missing end is completed from the germline J gene. The CDR3 has 18 residues. CDR1 and CDR2 from the germline V gene are SGHTA and FQGTGA.

Comment on this clone: The read comes to an end 3 residues before the CDR3 does, leaving the germline J gene to fill in the end. This chain links TRBV5-4 with TRBJ1-2; D is unclear. The CDR3 runs 15 residues. V lost 2 bases and J 0 bases, leaving 11 bases between the germline ends. The germline V gene has CDR1 SGHNT and CDR2 YYREEE (reference sequence). The CDR3 sequence is CASSLPGIANYGYTF. The covered CDR3 bases are TGTGCCAGCAGCTTACCAGGAATAGCTAACTATGGC.

As concerns this clone: With the read ending 3 residues before the CDR3 end, the germline J gene is used to fill in that end. This sequence joins TRBV4-1 and TRBJ2-7, with TRBD2 matching over 7 bases. The CDR3 is 15 amino acids. Germline V CDR1 and CDR2: MGHRA, YSYEKL. The V and J ends lost 4 bases and 0 bases, in that order; junction bases with no gene match: 6. CDR3 bases read: TGCGCCAGCAGCCGAGCTAGCGGAAGCTCCTACGAG. This translates into CASSRASGSSYE. The complete CDR3 protein is CASSRASGSSYEQYF.

A note on this clone: From the germline J gene comes the end of the CDR3, since the read stops 3 residues before it. The chain is built from TRBV18 and TRBJ1-1; 9 bases line up with TRBD1. This CDR3 spans 14 amino acids. V trimming: 5 bases; J trimming: 4 bases; junction bases outside the gene matches: 5. CDR1 and CDR2 from the germline V gene are KGHSH and LQKENI. CDR3 DNA, as far as it was read: TGTGCCAGCTCAACGGGACAGGGAGGCACTGAA. It codes for CASSTGQGGTE. The whole CDR3 protein is CASSTGQGGTEAFF.

Points on this clone: The sequence runs out 3 residues before the end of the CDR3; the remainder is reconstructed from the germline J gene. The chain employs TRBV7-9 and TRBJ1-1; no firm D call. V was shortened by 4 bases and J by 2 bases, with 11 bases between the two germline ends. The CDR3 has 14 amino acids. Germline assignment: CDR1 SEHNR and CDR2 FQNEAQ (reference sequence). CDR3: CASSSGLSNTEAFF. CDR3 DNA, as far as it was read: TGTGCCAGCAGCTCCGGACTGAGTAACACTGAA.

In the case of this clone: The observed sequence ends 3 residues before the CDR3 terminus, with the missing tail filled in from the germline J gene. V gene TRBV5-1 combines with J gene TRBJ2-7; D gene unclear. This CDR3 spans 14 amino acids. Trimming left V 0 bases short and J 6 bases short, with 13 bases between. Germline values: CDR1 SGHRS, CDR2 YFSETQ. The CDR3 reads CASSLESGRFEQYF. The part of the CDR3 DNA that was read is TGCGCCAGCAGCTTGGAGTCTGGGCGCTTCGAG. The whole variable domain, remainder taken from reference TRBV5-1 and TRBJ2-7, is KAGVTQTPRYLIKTRGQQVTLSCSPISGHRSVSWYQQTPGQGLQFLFEYFSETQRNKGNFPGRFSGRQFSNSRSEMNVSTLELGDSALYLCASSLESGRFEQYFGPGTRLTVT.

As to this clone: The read ends 3 residues shy of where the CDR3 ends; the end is completed using the germline J gene. V gene TRBV11-1 combines with J gene TRBJ2-2; TRBD1 matches 9 bases. The CDR3 length is 15 residues. Germline V gives CDR1 SGHAT, CDR2 FQDESV (reference sequence). V trimming: 6 bases; J trimming: 8 bases; junction bases outside the gene matches: 10. The DNA read from the CDR3 is TGTGCCAGCAGTTTGGGACAGGGTGTTGGTGGGGAG. Amino acid sequence: CASSLGQGVGGE. The CDR3 in its entirety is CASSLGQGVGGELFF.

A remark on this clone: The DNA ends 3 residues before the CDR3 does, and the rest of the CDR3 is filled in from the germline J gene. This sequence joins TRBV20-1 and TRBJ1-2; D is undetermined. The CDR3 consists of 13 residues. CDR1 and CDR2 (germline): DFQATT, SNEGSKA (reference sequence). V lost 4 bases and J lost 6, with 15 bases in between. Here the CDR3 reads CSAKGVDRNGYTF. The part of the CDR3 DNA that was read is TGCAGTGCTAAGGGTGTTGACCGCAATGGC.

With regard to this clone: The read gets to within 3 residues of the CDR3 end, and the germline J gene fills in the rest. The chain carries TRBV2 and TRBJ2-3; tentative D call: TRBD1 (5 bases). Germline CDR1 and CDR2: SNHLY and FYNNEI. The CDR3 extends over 15 amino acids. CDR3 bases read: TGTGCCAGCAGTCCCTCGGCAGGGCAAAAAGAGACG. Translating it yields CASSPSAGQKET. The entire CDR3 sequence reads CASSPSAGQKETQYF.

Points on this clone: The CDR3 extends 3 residues past the end of the read, so its final part is completed from the germline J gene. V gene TRBV28 combines with J gene TRBJ2-3, with TRBD1 as a possible D gene (6 bases). CDR1 is MDHEN and CDR2 is SYDVKM in the germline V gene. With 4 bases removed from V and 3 bases from J, the gap between germline ends came to 8 bases. The CDR3 runs 13 residues. The CDR3 sequence: CASSSDSTDTQYF. Incomplete CDR3 DNA: TGTGCCAGCAGTTCGGACAGTACAGATACG.

CDR3 bases read: TGTGCCAGCAGCTTAAACGGACAGGTAAATCAGCCG. Its translation: CASSLNGQVNQP. In full, the CDR3 is CASSLNGQVNQPQYF. J is TRBJ2-3 and V is TRBV7-9, with 7 positions matching TRBD1. The read is 3 residues too short to cover the CDR3 end, so that end is filled in from the germline J gene. Germline-derived CDR1 and CDR2 are SEHNR and FQNEAQ (reference sequence). There are 15 residues in the CDR3.